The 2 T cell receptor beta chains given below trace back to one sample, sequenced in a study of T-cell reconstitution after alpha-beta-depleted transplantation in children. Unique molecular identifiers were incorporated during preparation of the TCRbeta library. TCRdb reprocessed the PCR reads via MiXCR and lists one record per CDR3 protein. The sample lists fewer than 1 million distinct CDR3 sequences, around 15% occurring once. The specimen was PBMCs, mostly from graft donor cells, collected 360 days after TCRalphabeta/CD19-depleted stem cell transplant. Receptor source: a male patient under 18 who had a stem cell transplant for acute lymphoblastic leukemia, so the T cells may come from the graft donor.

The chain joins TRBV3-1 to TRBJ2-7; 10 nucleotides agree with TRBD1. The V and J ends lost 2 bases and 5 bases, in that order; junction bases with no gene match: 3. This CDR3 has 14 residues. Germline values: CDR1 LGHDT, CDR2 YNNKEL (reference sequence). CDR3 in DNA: TGTGCCAGCAGCCAACCGGGGACAGGGGACGAGCAGTACTTC. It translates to CASSQPGTGDEQYF.

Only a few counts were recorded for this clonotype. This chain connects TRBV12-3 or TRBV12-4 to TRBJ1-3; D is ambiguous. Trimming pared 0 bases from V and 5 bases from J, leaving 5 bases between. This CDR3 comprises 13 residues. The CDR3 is CASSLAARNTIYF. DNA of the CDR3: TGTGCCAGCAGTTTAGCGGCCCGAAACACCATATATTTT.